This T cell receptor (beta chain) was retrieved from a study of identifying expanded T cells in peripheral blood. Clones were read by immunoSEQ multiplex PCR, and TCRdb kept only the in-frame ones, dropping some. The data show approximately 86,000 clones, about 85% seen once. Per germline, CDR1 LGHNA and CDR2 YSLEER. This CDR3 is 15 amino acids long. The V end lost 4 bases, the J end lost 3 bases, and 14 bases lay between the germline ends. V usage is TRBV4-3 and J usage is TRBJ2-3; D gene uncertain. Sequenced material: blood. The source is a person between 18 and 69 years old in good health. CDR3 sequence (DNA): TGCGCCAGCAGCCCGACTCTTGGCCAGACAGATACGCAGTATTTT. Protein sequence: CASSPTLGQTDTQYF.